This T cell receptor beta chain comes out of a study of shared clonotypes between healthy human individuals. Study conclusions and caveats: Clonotype sharing among donors, it was expected, would be affected by sequencing depth.

This clone was observed a few times. Its antigen is unidentified. Germline V CDR1 and CDR2: SGHAT, FQDESV (reference sequence). Deletions cut 2 bases from V and 4 bases from J, with 5 bases between. The CDR3 spans 12 residues. The authors ran the assay at deep level. Assay used: immunoSEQ multiplex PCR; TCRdb lists only in-frame clones, some missing. The data show approximately 2,300,000 clones, less than 95% seen once. The chain employs TRBV11-1 and TRBJ1-1, with D unclear. This TCR came from a man younger than 35 in good health. Some clones in this sample may be carry-over from other donors' samples. Material: naive CD4+ T cells from PBMCs. Subset described: CD45RA+ positively selected. DNA for the CDR3: TGTGCCAGCAGCTTAATCGGCACTGAAGCTTTCTTT. This gives the protein CASSLIGTEAFF.